One sample yielded the 22 T cell receptor beta chains listed below, sequenced in a study of T cell clonotyping in hematopoietic cell transplantation. Clones were sequenced by immunoSEQ multiplex PCR, and TCRdb holds only the in-frame ones, with some missing. The table lists about 12,000 clones, about 70% of them singletons. This specimen consisted of peripheral blood mononuclear cells, obtained 180 days after allogeneic stem cell transplant. The receptors stem from a male patient between 60 and 69 years old who had an allogeneic stem cell transplant from an unrelated donor, so the T cells may come from the graft donor. Some clones in this sample may be carry-over from other donors' samples.

V is TRBV9 and J is TRBJ2-7; perhaps TRBD2 as D (6 bases). The CDR3 runs 16 residues. Germline CDR1 and CDR2: SGDLS and YYNGEE. Between the trimmed V and J ends, which lost 0 bases and 1 base, there was a span of 14 bases. The CDR3 nucleotides are TGTGCCAGCAGCGTAGAATGGACTATAACATCCTACGAGCAGTACTTC. Translating it yields CASSVEWTITSYEQYF. The full variable domain, with the rest looked up from reference TRBV9 and TRBJ2-7, is DSGVTQTPKHLITATGQRVTLRCSPRSGDLSVYWYQQSLDQGLQFLIQYYNGEERAKGNILERFSAQQFPDLHSELNLSSLELGDSALYFCASSVEWTITSYEQYFGPGTRLTVT.

The genes are TRBV28 and TRBJ1-1; TRBD1 aligns across 8 bases. After removal of 5 bases from V and 5 bases from J, the junction contained 7 bases not matched to a gene. The CDR3 runs to 14 residues. The germline V gene encodes CDR1 MDHEN and CDR2 SYDVKM. The CDR3 loop is CASSNAGGLTEAFF. CDR3 sequence (DNA): TGTGCCAGCAGTAATGCAGGGGGCTTGACTGAAGCTTTCTTT.

The count of this clone is one. The chain couples TRBV30 to TRBJ2-1; D is uncertain. V was clipped by 5 bases and J by 5 bases, with 10 bases between them. Germline V gives CDR1 GTSNPN, CDR2 SVGIG (reference sequence). The CDR3 extends over 12 amino acids. In nucleotides, the CDR3 is TGTGCCTGGTCTACGGACCACAATGAGCAGTTCTTC. Its translation is CAWSTDHNEQFF.

The chain has TRBV5-1 and TRBJ2-1; D tentatively reads TRBD1 or TRBD2 (5 bases each). Trimming took 5 bases from V and 7 from J, leaving 19 bases between them. Germline loops: CDR1 SGHRS, CDR2 YFSETQ. CDR3 length: 15 amino acids. CDR3 loop: CASSMSRGPPNEQFF. For the CDR3, the DNA is TGCGCCAGCAGTATGAGTAGGGGACCTCCGAATGAGCAGTTCTTC.

The chain links TRBV29-1 to TRBJ1-3; D gene unclear. The CDR3 covers 13 residues. The V and J ends lost 6 bases and 4 bases respectively, with 13 bases between them. The germline CDR1 and CDR2 sequences are SQVTM and ANQGSEA. In DNA form, the CDR3 reads TGCAGCGTCCGGTTGAGTAACGGAAACACCATATATTTT. Protein product: CSVRLSNGNTIYF.

The chain joins TRBV11-2 to TRBJ1-3, with no clear D. This CDR3 contains 16 residues. Germline V gene data show CDR1 as SGHAT and CDR2 as FQNNGV. V was clipped by 2 bases and J by 1 base, with 12 bases between them. The CDR3 DNA reads TGTGCCAGCAGCTTAAACCCGCCTGCGTCTGGAAACACCATATATTTT. Protein product: CASSLNPPASGNTIYF. The full variable domain, rest sourced from reference TRBV11-2 and TRBJ1-3, is EAGVAQSPRYKIIEKRQSVAFWCNPISGHATLYWYQQILGQGPKLLIQFQNNGVVDDSQLPKDRFSAERLKGVDSTLKIQPAKLEDSAVYLCASSLNPPASGNTIYFGEGSWLTVV.

The rearrangement links TRBV28 to TRBJ1-4, with D uncertain. This CDR3 region has 16 residues. V gave up 2 bases and J gave up 1 base, with 11 bases separating them. Germline V lookup: CDR1 MDHEN, CDR2 SYDVKM. CDR3 nucleotide sequence: TGTGCCAGCAGTTTAGTCGGCGGTGTAACTAATGAAAAACTGTTTTTT. Translating it yields CASSLVGGVTNEKLFF.

This clone was seen a handful of times. The chain joins TRBV2 to TRBJ1-2, with D possibly TRBD1 on 6 matching bases. CDR1 is SNHLY, CDR2 FYNNEI, per germline. The CDR3 spans 14 residues. The ends were cut back, 4 bases at V and 1 base at J, with 10 bases in the middle. CDR3 nucleotide sequence: TGTGCCAGCAGTGTGGACAGTGATAACTATGGCTACACCTTC. Translating gives CASSVDSDNYGYTF.

By share of the sample, this clone is medium-sized (0.01 to 0.1%). The rearrangement links TRBV6-5 to TRBJ2-7, with D perhaps TRBD1 (7 bases). Deletions cut 2 bases from V and 1 base from J, with 12 bases between. The CDR3 totals 15 residues. Germline V CDR1 and CDR2: MNHEY, SVGAGI. The CDR3 DNA reads as TGTGCCAGCAGTTACGAGGCAGGGGGGTCCTACGAGCAGTACTTC. Translation: CASSYEAGGSYEQYF.

This clone was observed once. The V call is TRBV28, the J call TRBJ1-2; D gene ambiguous. Trimming left V 7 bases short and J 0 bases short, with 15 bases between. Germline V gene data show CDR1 as MDHEN and CDR2 as SYDVKM. CDR3 length: 15 amino acids. CDR3 in DNA: TGTGCCAGCATCCCCACGGGCGCGACTAACTATGGCTACACCTTC. This gives the protein CASIPTGATNYGYTF.

This clone came up a few times. The rearrangement links TRBV6-5 to TRBJ1-1, with D unresolved. In germline, CDR1 is MNHEY, CDR2 SVGAGI. CDR3 length: 13 amino acids. V dropped 5 bases and J dropped 1 base, with 8 bases sitting between them. The chain's CDR3 is CASSQKWNTEAFF. The CDR3 region has the DNA TGTGCCAGCAGTCAGAAGTGGAACACTGAAGCTTTCTTT.

This sequence joins TRBV2 and TRBJ1-2; 9 bases fit TRBD1. Germline-derived CDR1 and CDR2 are SNHLY and FYNNEI. The J segment lost 2 bases and the V segment lost 4 bases, leaving 8 bases of the junction unmatched. This CDR3 contains 16 residues. The CDR3 DNA reads TGTGCCAGCAGTGGTGGGGACAGGGTAGGGAACTATGGCTACACCTTC. It codes for CASSGGDRVGNYGYTF.

The rearrangement uses TRBV30 and TRBJ1-6; unclear D gene. The V and J ends lost 0 bases and 4 bases respectively, with 4 bases between them. Germline loops: CDR1 GTSNPN, CDR2 SVGIG (reference sequence). The length of the CDR3 is 13 residues. The CDR3, as DNA: TGTGCCTGGAGTGTAGGATATAATTCACCCCTCCACTTT. Translation: CAWSVGYNSPLHF.

J is TRBJ2-7 and V is TRBV7-2; 7 bases are shared with TRBD2. Trimming took 6 bases from V and 3 from J; bases not matched to a gene: 2. Germline V gene lookup returns CDR1 SGHTA and CDR2 FQGNSA. CDR3 size: 12 residues. The CDR3 here is CASRGGSYEQYF. The CDR3 nucleotides read TGTGCCAGCAGGGGGGGGAGCTACGAGCAGTACTTC.

J is TRBJ1-3 and V is TRBV29-1; D is perhaps TRBD1 (5 bases). From germline, CDR1 is SQVTM and CDR2 ANQGSEA. V was clipped by 5 bases and J by 0 bases, with 20 bases between them. This CDR3 has 17 residues. Written as DNA, the CDR3 is TGCAGCGTTCTAATATTCGGGCAGGGCTTCTCTGGAAACACCATATATTTT. This sequence encodes CSVLIFGQGFSGNTIYF.

J is TRBJ2-7 and V is TRBV7-2; tentatively, D is TRBD1 (5 bases). This CDR3 region has 13 residues. CDR1 and CDR2 from the germline V gene are SGHTA and FQGNSA. The V gene lost 3 bases and the J gene lost 7 bases, with 13 bases spanning the gap. In DNA form, the CDR3 reads TGTGCCAGCAGCTTCAGTGGGGCTAAAGAGCAGTACTTC. Encoded protein: CASSFSGAKEQYF.

V gene TRBV30 combines with J gene TRBJ2-3; D is undetermined. The CDR3 length is 14 residues. V dropped 2 bases and J dropped 2 bases, with 11 bases sitting between them. Germline V lookup: CDR1 GTSNPN, CDR2 SVGIG (reference sequence). The DNA of the CDR3 is TGTGCCTGGAGTAAGGATCTCCTCACAGATACGCAGTATTTT. Protein: CAWSKDLLTDTQYF.

In this sample, this clone turned up a few times. This chain joins TRBV13 and TRBJ2-1; D gene unclear. Germline V gene data show CDR1 as PRHDT and CDR2 as FYEKMQ (reference sequence). CDR3 length equals 13 residues. V was shortened by 4 bases and J by 0 bases, with 4 bases between the two germline ends. CDR3 protein: CASSSSSYNEQFF. The CDR3 nucleotides are TGTGCCAGCAGCTCCAGCTCCTACAATGAGCAGTTCTTC.

This clone showed up just a few times. This sequence joins TRBV25-1 and TRBJ2-7; D unclear. V was shortened by 3 bases and J by 7 bases, with 7 bases between the two germline ends. CDR1 MGHDK and CDR2 SYGVNS come from the germline V gene. The CDR3 length is 11 residues. As DNA, the CDR3 is TGTGCCAGCAGTGATTTGTGGGAGCAGTACTTC. Translating gives CASSDLWEQYF.

About this clone itself: An end of the junction differs from the germline gene, which may be a read error. This sequence joins TRBV20-1 and TRBJ1-2; D not certain. This CDR3 is 10 amino acids long. Germline V gene sequence: CDR1 DFQATT, CDR2 SNEGSKA (reference sequence). CDR3 bases: TGCAGTGCTAGTGCCGGGGTTCCGGCCTTC. Residues: CSASAGVPAF.

The chain combines TRBV29-1 with TRBJ1-2; D is unclear. Trimming pared 3 bases from V and 6 bases from J, leaving 14 bases between. This CDR3 is 13 amino acids long. Germline V lookup: CDR1 SQVTM, CDR2 ANQGSEA. CDR3: CSVDGERVDGYTF. The CDR3 coding sequence is TGCAGCGTTGACGGGGAACGAGTCGATGGCTACACCTTC.

The chain's CDR3 is CASSSWGIEPQHF. For the CDR3, the DNA is TGTGCCAGCAGTTCTTGGGGGATTGAGCCCCAGCATTTT. The chain couples TRBV27 to TRBJ1-5; a weak D match, TRBD1 (5 bases). Per the germline V gene, CDR1 is MNHEY and CDR2 is SMNVEV (reference sequence). Trimming left V 4 bases short and J 8 bases short, with 12 bases between. There are 13 residues in the CDR3.